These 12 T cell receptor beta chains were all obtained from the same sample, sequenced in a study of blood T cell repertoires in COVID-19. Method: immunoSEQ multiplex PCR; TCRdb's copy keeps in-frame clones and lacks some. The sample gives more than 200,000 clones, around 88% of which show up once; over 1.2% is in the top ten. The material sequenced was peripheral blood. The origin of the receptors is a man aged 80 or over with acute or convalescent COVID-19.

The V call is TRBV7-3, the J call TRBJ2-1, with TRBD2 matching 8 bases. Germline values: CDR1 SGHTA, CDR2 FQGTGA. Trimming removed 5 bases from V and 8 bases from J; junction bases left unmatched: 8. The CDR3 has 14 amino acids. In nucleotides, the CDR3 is TGTGCCAGCAGCCTCGGACTAGCTAGCGATGAGCAGTTCTTC. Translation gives CASSLGLASDEQFF.

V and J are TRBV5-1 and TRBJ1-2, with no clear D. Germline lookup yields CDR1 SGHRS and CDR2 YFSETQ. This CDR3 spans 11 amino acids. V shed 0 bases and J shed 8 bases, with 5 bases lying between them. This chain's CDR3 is CASSLAGGYTF. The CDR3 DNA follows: TGCGCCAGCAGCTTGGCCGGGGGCTACACCTTC.

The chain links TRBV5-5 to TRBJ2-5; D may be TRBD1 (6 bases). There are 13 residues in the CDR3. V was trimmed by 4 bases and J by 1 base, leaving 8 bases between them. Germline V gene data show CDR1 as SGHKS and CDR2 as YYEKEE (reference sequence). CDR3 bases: TGTGCCAGCAGCGGACAGCTCCAAGAGACCCAGTACTTC. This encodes CASSGQLQETQYF.

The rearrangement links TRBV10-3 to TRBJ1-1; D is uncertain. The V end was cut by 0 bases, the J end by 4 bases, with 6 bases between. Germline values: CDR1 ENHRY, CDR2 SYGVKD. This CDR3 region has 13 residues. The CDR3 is CAISESQVTEAFF. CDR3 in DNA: TGTGCCATCAGTGAGTCGCAGGTCACTGAAGCTTTCTTT.

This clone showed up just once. The CDR3 region has the DNA TGTGCCAGCAGCCAAAACAGGGCCAGACCCGATCAGCCCCAGCATTTT. Its protein product is CASSQNRARPDQPQHF. The chain links TRBV4-2 to TRBJ1-5; D may be TRBD1 (6 bases). Germline-derived CDR1 and CDR2 are LGHNA and YNFKEQ. Trimming shortened V by 2 bases and J by 5 bases, and 16 bases separated the two germline ends. CDR3 length: 16 residues.

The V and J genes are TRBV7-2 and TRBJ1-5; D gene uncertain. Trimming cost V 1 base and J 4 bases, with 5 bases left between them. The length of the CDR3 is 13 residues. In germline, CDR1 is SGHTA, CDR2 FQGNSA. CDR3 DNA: TGTGCCAGCAGCTTAGACGGTAATCAGCCCCAGCATTTT. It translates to CASSLDGNQPQHF.

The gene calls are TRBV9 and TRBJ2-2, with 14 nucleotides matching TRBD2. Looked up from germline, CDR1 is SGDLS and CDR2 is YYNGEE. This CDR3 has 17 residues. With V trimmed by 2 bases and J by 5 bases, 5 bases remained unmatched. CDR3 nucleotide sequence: TGTGCCAGCAGCGTTAGACTAGCGGGGGGGCAGACCGGGGAGCTGTTTTTT. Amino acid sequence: CASSVRLAGGQTGELFF.

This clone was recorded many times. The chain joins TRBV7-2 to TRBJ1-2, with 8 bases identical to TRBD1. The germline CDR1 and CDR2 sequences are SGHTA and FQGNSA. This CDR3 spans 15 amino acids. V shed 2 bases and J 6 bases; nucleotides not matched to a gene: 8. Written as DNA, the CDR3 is TGTGCCAGCAGCTTATTCGGGACAGGAAGGGATGGCTACACCTTC. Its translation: CASSLFGTGRDGYTF.

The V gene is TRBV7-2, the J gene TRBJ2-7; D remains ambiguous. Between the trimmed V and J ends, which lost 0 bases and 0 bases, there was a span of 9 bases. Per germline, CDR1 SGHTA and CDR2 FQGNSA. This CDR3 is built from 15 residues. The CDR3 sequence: CASSLAGPSSYEQYF. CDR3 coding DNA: TGTGCCAGCAGCTTAGCGGGCCCAAGCTCCTACGAGCAGTACTTC.

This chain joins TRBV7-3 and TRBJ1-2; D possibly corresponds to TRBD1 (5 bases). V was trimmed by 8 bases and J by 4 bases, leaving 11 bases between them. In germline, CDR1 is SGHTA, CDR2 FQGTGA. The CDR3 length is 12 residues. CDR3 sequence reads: CASGDRSYGYTF. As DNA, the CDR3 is TGTGCCAGCGGAGACAGATCCTATGGCTACACCTTC.

Here the CDR3 DNA reads TGTGCCAGCAGCTTAGCTACAGGGCCCTATCTCTACACCTTC. This sequence encodes CASSLATGPYLYTF. The chain carries TRBV7-9 and TRBJ1-2; possibly TRBD1 for D (6 bases). The length of the CDR3 is 14 residues. The ends were cut back, 0 bases at V and 10 bases at J, with 15 bases in the middle. Looked up from germline, CDR1 is SEHNR and CDR2 is FQNEAQ (reference sequence).

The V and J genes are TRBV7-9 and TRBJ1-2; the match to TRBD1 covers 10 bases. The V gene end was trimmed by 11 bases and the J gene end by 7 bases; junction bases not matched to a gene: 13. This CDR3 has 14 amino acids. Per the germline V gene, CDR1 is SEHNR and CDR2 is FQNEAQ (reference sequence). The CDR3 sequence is CAGRGATGGGGYTF. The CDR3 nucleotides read TGTGCCGGGAGGGGAGCGACAGGGGGCGGTGGCTACACCTTC.